Given below is one TCR beta chain in context. Its cognate antigen is unknown. V was pared by 1 base and J by 6 bases, with 15 bases between. This CDR3 has 16 residues. Germline assignment: CDR1 LGHNA and CDR2 YNFKEQ. Here immunoSEQ multiplex PCR was the method, and the copy in TCRdb shows in-frame clones only, minus some. Among over 110,000 clones, roughly 92% were seen once, and the ten largest hold over 8.5%. The data belong to a study of T cell responses to AZD1222 COVID-19 vaccine. The study's findings and limits: White British people made up most donors, females outnumbered males, and clonal diversity was possibly underestimated. Two doses of AZD1222 preceded a rise in Spike-specific TCR breadth and depth.

The J gene is TRBJ2-2, the V gene TRBV4-2, with D perhaps assigned TRBD1 or TRBD2 (5 bases each). The sequencing here drew on peripheral blood, taken 28 days after the second AZD1222 dose. This TCR derives from an adult who received the AZD1222 COVID-19 vaccine. The CDR3 DNA reads as TGTGCCAGCAGCCAAGTAGGCAGGGACGGTCCCGGGGAGCTGTTTTTT. Its translation: CASSQVGRDGPGELFF.